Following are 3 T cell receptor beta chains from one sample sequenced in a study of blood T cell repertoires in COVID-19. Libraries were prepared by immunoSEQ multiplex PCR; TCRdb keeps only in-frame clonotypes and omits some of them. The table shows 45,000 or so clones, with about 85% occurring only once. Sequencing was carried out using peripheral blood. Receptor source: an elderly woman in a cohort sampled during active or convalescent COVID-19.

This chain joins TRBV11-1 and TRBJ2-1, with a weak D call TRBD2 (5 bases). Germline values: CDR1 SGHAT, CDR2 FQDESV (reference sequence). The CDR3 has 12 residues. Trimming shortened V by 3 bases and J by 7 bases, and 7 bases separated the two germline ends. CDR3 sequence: CASSFGENEQFF. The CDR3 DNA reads TGTGCCAGCAGCTTCGGGGAAAATGAGCAGTTCTTC.

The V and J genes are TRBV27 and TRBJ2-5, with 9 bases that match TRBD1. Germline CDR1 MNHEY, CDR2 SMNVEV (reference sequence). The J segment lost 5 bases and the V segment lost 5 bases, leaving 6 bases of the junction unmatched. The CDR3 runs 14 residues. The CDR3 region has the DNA TGTGCCAGCAGTACCTTAGGACAGGGGGAGACCCAGTACTTC. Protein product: CASSTLGQGETQYF.

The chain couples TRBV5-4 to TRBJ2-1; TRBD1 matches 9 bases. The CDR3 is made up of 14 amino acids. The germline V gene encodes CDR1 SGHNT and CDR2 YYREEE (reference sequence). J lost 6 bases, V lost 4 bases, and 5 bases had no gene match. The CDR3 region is CASSRGTGRNEQFF. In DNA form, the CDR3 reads TGTGCCAGCAGCCGCGGGACAGGGCGCAATGAGCAGTTCTTC.